One sample yielded the 2 T cell receptor beta chains listed below, sequenced in a study of cytomegalovirus exposure and HLA in healthy donors. Primers for the PCR totalled 60 Vbeta and 13 Jbeta. Generated by immunoSEQ multiplex PCR, the TCRdb table keeps only in-frame clones and is missing some. Of about 210,000 clones in the sample, over 70% are singletons; the top ten hold approximately 1.6%. Sequencing was performed on PBMCs. The receptors here all came from a man aged 40-55 years in good health and CMV-seropositive.

This clone showed up just once. The rearrangement joins TRBV13 to TRBJ2-3, with D maybe TRBD1 (6 bases). The CDR3 loop spans 15 amino acids. The V end lost 4 bases, the J end lost 5 bases, and 16 bases lay between the germline ends. From germline, CDR1 is PRHDT and CDR2 FYEKMQ (reference sequence). The CDR3 spells CASSSEQGLGDTQYF. In DNA, the CDR3 is TGTGCCAGCAGCTCCGAACAGGGCTTGGGAGATACGCAGTATTTT.

The chain has TRBV7-3 and TRBJ2-3; the D is unclear. V was cut by 2 bases and J by 0 bases, with 9 bases left in between. The CDR3 contains 15 residues. Germline CDR1 reads SGHTA; CDR2 reads FQGTGA. CDR3 region: CASSLRWQSTDTQYF. The CDR3 nucleotides are TGTGCCAGCAGCTTACGCTGGCAGAGCACAGATACGCAGTATTTT. Looking up the rest from reference TRBV7-3 and TRBJ2-3 gives the full variable domain: GAGVSQTPSNKVTEKGKYVELRCDPISGHTALYWYRQSLGQGPEFLIYFQGTGAADDSGLPNDRFFAVRPEGSVSTLKIQRTERGDSAVYLCASSLRWQSTDTQYFGPGTRLTVL.